This T cell receptor beta chain is drawn from a study of CD8 T cells in Susac syndrome. Random hexamers were used to reverse transcribe the RNA input (about 0.5 to 1 ug). TCRdb ran MiXCR on the immunoSEQ multiplex PCR reads and lists one entry per CDR3 protein. This sample has approximately 68,000 distinct CDR3 sequences; less than 95% occur once, and the top ten carry 0.35% to 0.4%. This CDR3 has 21 residues. Germline trimming cut 5 bases from V and 5 bases from J; bases unmatched to any gene: 23. The sequenced sample was CD8+ T cells from PBMCs. The V and J genes are TRBV12-3 or TRBV12-4 and TRBJ1-4, with 10 nucleotides matching TRBD1. This clonotype originated in a human donor with multiple sclerosis. DNA of the CDR3: TGTGCCAGCAGTCCCTATGCCGACTCCGGGACAGGGGCGGCGGTAAATGAAAAACTGTTTTTT. Protein product: CASSPYADSGTGAAVNEKLFF.